The 17 T cell receptor beta chains reported below all come from one sample, sequenced in a study of blood T cell repertoires in COVID-19. The data were produced by immunoSEQ multiplex PCR, yet TCRdb's version contains in-frame clones alone and is incomplete. The data contain about 24,000 clones, 86% of them seen just once; the ten biggest clones take up around 4.6%. Sequencing input: peripheral blood. The receptors were sampled from a man in his forties or fifties with active COVID-19.

The chain is built from TRBV5-1 and TRBJ2-7; 12 bases map to TRBD2. Looked up from germline, CDR1 is SGHRS and CDR2 is YFSETQ. Losses at the gene ends were 4 bases for V and 0 bases for J; bases not matched to a gene: 8. The CDR3 spans 17 residues. DNA for the CDR3: TGCGCCAGCAGCGGCGGACTAGCGGGGCCTGACTCCTACGAGCAGTACTTC. Its translation: CASSGGLAGPDSYEQYF. Full variable domain (missing parts from reference TRBV5-1 and TRBJ2-7): KAGVTQTPRYLIKTRGQQVTLSCSPISGHRSVSWYQQTPGQGLQFLFEYFSETQRNKGNFPGRFSGRQFSNSRSEMNVSTLELGDSALYLCASSGGLAGPDSYEQYFGPGTRLTVT.

The chain has TRBV4-2 and TRBJ2-1, with 10 bases aligning to TRBD2. Germline V gives CDR1 LGHNA, CDR2 YNFKEQ. The CDR3 spans 18 residues. V gave up 0 bases and J gave up 7 bases; unmatched junction bases: 12. The CDR3 here is CASSQDLSGRAIANEQFF. CDR3 nucleotides: TGTGCCAGCAGCCAAGATCTCAGCGGGAGGGCCATAGCAAATGAGCAGTTCTTC.

The V gene is TRBV7-8, the J gene TRBJ1-5, with 11 positions matching TRBD1. The J segment lost 3 bases and the V segment lost 7 bases, leaving 8 bases of the junction unmatched. The CDR3 has 16 residues. Germline V gene lookup returns CDR1 SGHVS and CDR2 FQNEAQ. The CDR3 loop reads CASNFGDRGNNQPQHF. DNA for the CDR3: TGTGCCAGCAACTTTGGGGACAGGGGGAACAATCAGCCCCAGCATTTT.

The rearrangement joins TRBV7-9 to TRBJ1-1; D not resolved. Trimming shortened V by 5 bases and J by 11 bases, and 15 bases separated the two germline ends. Germline CDR1 is SEHNR and CDR2 is FQNEAQ (reference sequence). This CDR3 contains 12 residues. Written as DNA, the CDR3 is TGTGCCAGCAGCCTGGACTCCCCGTGGGCTTTCTTT. Protein sequence: CASSLDSPWAFF.

The rearrangement links TRBV5-6 to TRBJ2-7; 7 bases are a match to TRBD2. Germline-derived CDR1 and CDR2 are SGHDT and YYEEEE. This CDR3 spans 14 amino acids. V was clipped by 0 bases and J by 4 bases; unmatched bases: 4. The CDR3 DNA reads as TGTGCCAGCAGCTTGGATTTGGGGGGGTACGAGCAGTACTTC. It specifies CASSLDLGGYEQYF.

This chain connects TRBV20-1 to TRBJ1-1, with D possibly being TRBD1 (6 bases). The CDR3 runs 11 residues. The V end was cut by 3 bases, the J end by 11 bases, with 13 bases between. Germline CDR1 DFQATT, CDR2 SNEGSKA (reference sequence). CDR3 residues: CSASKGVVAFF. The CDR3 coding sequence is TGCAGTGCTAGTAAGGGGGTAGTGGCTTTCTTT.

V gene TRBV3-1 (or the pseudogene TRBV3-2) combines with J gene TRBJ1-3; no clear D. This CDR3 comprises 17 residues. From germline, CDR1 is LGHDT and CDR2 YNNKEL (reference sequence). Trimming removed 4 bases at V and 0 bases at J, with 16 bases between. The CDR3 DNA reads TGTGCCAGCAGCCTCGTTAGAGGGCCGGGCTCTGGAAACACCATATATTTT. Translation: CASSLVRGPGSGNTIYF.

This chain uses TRBV9 with TRBJ2-1; the D gene is possibly TRBD2 (5 bases). Germline V gene lookup returns CDR1 SGDLS and CDR2 YYNGEE. V shed 0 bases and J shed 7 bases, with 8 bases lying between them. The CDR3 loop spans 13 amino acids. CDR3 in amino acids: CASSVGERNEQFF. CDR3 DNA: TGTGCCAGCAGCGTAGGGGAGCGGAATGAGCAGTTCTTC. Full variable domain (remainder filled in from reference TRBV9 and TRBJ2-1): DSGVTQTPKHLITATGQRVTLRCSPRSGDLSVYWYQQSLDQGLQFLIQYYNGEERAKGNILERFSAQQFPDLHSELNLSSLELGDSALYFCASSVGERNEQFFGPGTRLTVL.

This rearrangement joins TRBV5-4 to TRBJ2-7; 15 bases agree with TRBD2. The V segment lost 4 bases and the J segment 2 bases; nucleotides outside the gene matches: 7. The V gene's germline CDR1 is SGHNT and CDR2 YYREEE (reference sequence). The CDR3 spans 17 residues. CDR3 in DNA: TGTGCCAGCAGCGCGGGACTAGCGGGGGGAAAACCCTACGAGCAGTACTTC. Encoded protein: CASSAGLAGGKPYEQYF.

This clone was seen only once. The chain links TRBV9 to TRBJ2-2; possible D gene TRBD2, 7 bases. The germline gives CDR1 SGDLS, CDR2 YYNGEE. V was clipped by 6 bases and J by 4 bases, with 13 bases between them. The CDR3 is 14 amino acids. The DNA of the CDR3 is TGTGCCAGCACGGCGGGGGCAGCCACCGGGGAGCTGTTTTTT. Amino acid sequence: CASTAGAATGELFF. The full variable domain, rest sourced from reference TRBV9 and TRBJ2-2, is DSGVTQTPKHLITATGQRVTLRCSPRSGDLSVYWYQQSLDQGLQFLIQYYNGEERAKGNILERFSAQQFPDLHSELNLSSLELGDSALYFCASTAGAATGELFFGEGSRLTVL.

The chain combines TRBV19 with TRBJ1-1; a possible D gene is TRBD1 (5 bases). The V and J ends lost 6 bases and 5 bases respectively, with 16 bases between them. This CDR3 is built from 14 residues. Germline V gives CDR1 LNHDA, CDR2 SQIVND (reference sequence). CDR3 loop: CASRNSAGRTEAFF. Here the CDR3 DNA reads TGTGCCAGTAGGAACTCGGCAGGGCGGACTGAAGCTTTCTTT.

The chain links TRBV11-3 to TRBJ1-1; TRBD1 agrees at 9 bases. V lost 5 bases, J lost 4 bases, and 5 bases stayed unmatched. The CDR3 is 14 residues long. Germline V CDR1 and CDR2: SGHNT, YENEEA. The CDR3 is CASSARQGGTEAFF. CDR3 coding DNA: TGTGCCAGCAGCGCCCGACAGGGGGGCACTGAAGCTTTCTTT.

This clone was observed a few times. The chain combines TRBV5-1 with TRBJ2-7, with D possibly being TRBD2 (5 bases). Germline V lookup: CDR1 SGHRS, CDR2 YFSETQ. The germline V and J ends were trimmed by 2 bases and 4 bases, with 7 bases remaining between them. The CDR3 has 12 residues. The CDR3 region is CASSFSGYEQYF. The DNA for the CDR3 is TGCGCCAGCAGCTTTTCGGGGTACGAGCAGTACTTC. Full variable domain (remainder filled in from reference TRBV5-1 and TRBJ2-7): KAGVTQTPRYLIKTRGQQVTLSCSPISGHRSVSWYQQTPGQGLQFLFEYFSETQRNKGNFPGRFSGRQFSNSRSEMNVSTLELGDSALYLCASSFSGYEQYFGPGTRLTVT.

J is TRBJ1-2 and V is TRBV11-3; D perhaps matches TRBD1 (5 bases). Germline V gives CDR1 SGHNT, CDR2 YENEEA. This CDR3 is 16 amino acids long. V lost 4 bases, J lost 2 bases, and 17 bases lay in between. CDR3 amino acids: CASSSEGRRGNYGYTF. DNA of the CDR3: TGTGCCAGCAGCTCAGAGGGACGTCGGGGGAACTATGGCTACACCTTC.

The chain has TRBV24-1 and TRBJ1-1, with D unclear. The germline V gene encodes CDR1 KGHDR and CDR2 SFDVKD. V was shortened by 5 bases and J by 1 base, with 10 bases between the two germline ends. This CDR3 region has 14 residues. In DNA, the CDR3 is TGTGCCACCAGTGGAGGCAGAGAGAACACTGAAGCTTTCTTT. Translated, it gives CATSGGRENTEAFF.

This clone was counted a single time. The chain recombines TRBV6-5 with TRBJ2-5, with 12 positions matching TRBD2. From germline, CDR1 is MNHEY and CDR2 SVGAGI. The V gene end was trimmed by 7 bases and the J gene end by 9 bases; junction bases not matched to a gene: 6. The CDR3 is made up of 13 amino acids. DNA for the CDR3: TGTGCCAGCAATAGACTAGCGGGAGTACCCCAGTACTTC. Its protein product is CASNRLAGVPQYF.

In this sample, this clone turned up a few times. The genes are TRBV7-9 and TRBJ2-2; tentative D call: TRBD2 (5 bases). Germline V gene sequence: CDR1 SEHNR, CDR2 FQNEAQ (reference sequence). The CDR3 has 14 residues. Deletions cut 1 base from V and 5 bases from J, with 8 bases between. Here the CDR3 reads CASSLDRGTGELFF. The CDR3 DNA reads TGTGCCAGCAGCTTAGATCGGGGAACCGGGGAGCTGTTTTTT.